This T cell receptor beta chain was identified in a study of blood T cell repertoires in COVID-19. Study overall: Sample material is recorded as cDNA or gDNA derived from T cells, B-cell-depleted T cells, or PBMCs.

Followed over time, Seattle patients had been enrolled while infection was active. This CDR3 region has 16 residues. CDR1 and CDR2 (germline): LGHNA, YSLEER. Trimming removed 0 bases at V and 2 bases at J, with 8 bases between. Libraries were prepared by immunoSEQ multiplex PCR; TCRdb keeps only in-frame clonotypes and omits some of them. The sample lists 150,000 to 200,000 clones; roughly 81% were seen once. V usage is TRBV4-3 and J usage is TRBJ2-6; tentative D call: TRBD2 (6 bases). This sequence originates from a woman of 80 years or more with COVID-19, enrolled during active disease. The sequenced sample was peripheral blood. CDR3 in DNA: TGCGCCAGCAGCCAAGAATGGGGGGCTGGGGCCAACGTCCTGACTTTC. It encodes CASSQEWGAGANVLTF.